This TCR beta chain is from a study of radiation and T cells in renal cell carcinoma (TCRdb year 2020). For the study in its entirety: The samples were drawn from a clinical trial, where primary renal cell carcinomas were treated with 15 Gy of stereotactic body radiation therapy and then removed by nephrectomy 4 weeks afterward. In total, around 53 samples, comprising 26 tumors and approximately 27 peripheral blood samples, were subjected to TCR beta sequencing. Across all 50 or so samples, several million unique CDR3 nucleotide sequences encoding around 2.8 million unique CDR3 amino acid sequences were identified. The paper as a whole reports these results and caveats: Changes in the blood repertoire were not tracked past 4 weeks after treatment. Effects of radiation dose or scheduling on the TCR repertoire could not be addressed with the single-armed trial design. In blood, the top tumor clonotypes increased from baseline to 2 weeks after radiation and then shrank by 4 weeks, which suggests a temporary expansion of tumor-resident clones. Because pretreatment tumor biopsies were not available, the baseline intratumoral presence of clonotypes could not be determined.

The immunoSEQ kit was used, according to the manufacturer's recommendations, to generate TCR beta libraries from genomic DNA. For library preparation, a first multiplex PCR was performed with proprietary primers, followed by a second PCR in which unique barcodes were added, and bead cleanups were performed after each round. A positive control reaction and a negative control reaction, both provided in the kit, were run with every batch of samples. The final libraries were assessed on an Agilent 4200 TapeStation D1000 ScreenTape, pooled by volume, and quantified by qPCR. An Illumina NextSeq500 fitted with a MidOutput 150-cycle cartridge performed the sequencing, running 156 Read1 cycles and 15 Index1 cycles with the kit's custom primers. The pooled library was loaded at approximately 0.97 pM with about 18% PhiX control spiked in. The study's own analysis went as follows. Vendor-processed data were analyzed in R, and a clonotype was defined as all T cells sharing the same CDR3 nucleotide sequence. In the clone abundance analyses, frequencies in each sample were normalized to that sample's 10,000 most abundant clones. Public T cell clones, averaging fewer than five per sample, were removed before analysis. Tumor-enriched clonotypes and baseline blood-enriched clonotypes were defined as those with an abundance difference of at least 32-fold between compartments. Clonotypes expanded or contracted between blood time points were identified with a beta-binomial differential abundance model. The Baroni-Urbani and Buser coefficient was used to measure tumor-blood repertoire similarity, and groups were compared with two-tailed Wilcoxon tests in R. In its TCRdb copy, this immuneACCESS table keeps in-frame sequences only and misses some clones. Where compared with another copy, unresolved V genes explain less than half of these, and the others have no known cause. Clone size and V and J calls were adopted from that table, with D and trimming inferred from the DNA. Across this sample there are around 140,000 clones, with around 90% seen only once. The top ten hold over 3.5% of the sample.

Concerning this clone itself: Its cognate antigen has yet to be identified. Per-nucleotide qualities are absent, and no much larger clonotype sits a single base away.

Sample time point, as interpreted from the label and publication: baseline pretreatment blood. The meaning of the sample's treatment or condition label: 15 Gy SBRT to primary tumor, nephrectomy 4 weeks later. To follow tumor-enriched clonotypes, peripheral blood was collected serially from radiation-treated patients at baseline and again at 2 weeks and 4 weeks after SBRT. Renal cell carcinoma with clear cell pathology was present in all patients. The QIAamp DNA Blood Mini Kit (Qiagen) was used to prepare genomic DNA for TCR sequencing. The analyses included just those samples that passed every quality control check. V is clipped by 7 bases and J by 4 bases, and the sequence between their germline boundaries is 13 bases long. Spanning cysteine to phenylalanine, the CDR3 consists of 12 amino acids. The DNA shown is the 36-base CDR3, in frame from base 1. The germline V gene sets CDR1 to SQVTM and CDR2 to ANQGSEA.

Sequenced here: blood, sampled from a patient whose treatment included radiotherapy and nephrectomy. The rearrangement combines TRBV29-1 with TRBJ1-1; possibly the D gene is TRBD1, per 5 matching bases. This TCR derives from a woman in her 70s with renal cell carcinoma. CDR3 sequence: CSGRSGGTEAFF. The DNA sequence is TGCAGCGGCCGCAGCGGGGGCACTGAAGCTTTCTTT.